These 12 T cell receptor beta chains came from one sample sequenced in a study of vaccination effects on CD4 cells after COVID-19 (dated by TCRdb to about 2022). Their antigens remain unidentified. After approximately eleven days of culture, CD4+ T cells were isolated with the EasySep CD4+ T cell isolation kit. Each participant got two doses of an mRNA SARS-CoV-2 vaccine, either BNT162b2 or mRNA-1273. The library was produced with the immunoSEQ multiplex PCR assay. The table comes from immuneACCESS by way of TCRdb, which keeps in-frame sequences with V and J called. Part of the clones is missing from these tables; in studies checked, under half for an unresolved V gene and the rest for unknown reasons. The sample yields more than 35,000 clones; roughly 72% were counted once. 9.5% to 10% of the sample rests with the top ten. The material was CD4+ T cells from PBMCs cultured without peptide, obtained after COVID-19 vaccination. Source of these receptors: a human donor who received a COVID-19 vaccine.

The CDR3 nucleotides are TGCAGCGTAACAAGACAGGGATCAACTGAAGCTTTCTTT. Translated, it gives CSVTRQGSTEAFF. The V gene is TRBV29-1, the J gene TRBJ1-1; TRBD1 aligns across 7 bases. The CDR3 spans 13 residues. Germline CDR1 SQVTM, CDR2 ANQGSEA. The V gene end was trimmed by 6 bases and the J gene end by 5 bases; junction bases not matched to a gene: 9.

V usage is TRBV6-5 and J usage is TRBJ2-7; 10 positions match TRBD1. Germline V lookup: CDR1 MNHEY, CDR2 SVGAGI. The CDR3 covers 15 residues. The junction had 3 bases not matched to a gene; V was cut back by 0 bases and J by 4 bases. The CDR3 DNA is TGTGCCAGCAGTTACTCCGCGGGACAGGGGTACGAGCAGTACTTC. Protein sequence: CASSYSAGQGYEQYF.

The gene calls are TRBV7-9 and TRBJ2-1; D is unresolved. Germline V gene sequence: CDR1 SEHNR, CDR2 FQNEAQ (reference sequence). V was shortened by 0 bases and J by 13 bases, with 13 bases between the two germline ends. The CDR3 length is 13 residues. The CDR3 bases are TGTGCCAGCAGCTTAGCAGGGTTAAAGGGTCAGTTCTTC. The encoded protein is CASSLAGLKGQFF.

The rearrangement links TRBV5-6 to TRBJ1-6; D call uncertain. The germline V gene has CDR1 SGHDT and CDR2 YYEEEE. With 4 bases removed from V and 3 bases from J, the gap between germline ends came to 14 bases. CDR3 length: 16 amino acids. CDR3: CASSQIEGYYNSPLHF. CDR3 bases: TGTGCCAGCAGCCAAATAGAAGGGTACTATAATTCACCCCTCCACTTT.

The chain combines TRBV27 with TRBJ1-1; D may be TRBD1 (5 bases). The CDR3 is 13 residues long. V was pared by 0 bases and J by 8 bases, with 10 bases between. Germline CDR1 MNHEY, CDR2 SMNVEV (reference sequence). For the CDR3, the DNA is TGTGCCAGCAGTTTATCGAGTCCAGGGGAAGCTTTCTTT. Amino acids: CASSLSSPGEAFF.

The gene calls are TRBV29-1 and TRBJ2-3; no clear D gene. The V end was cut by 2 bases, the J end by 1 base, with 4 bases between. The germline CDR1 and CDR2 sequences are SQVTM and ANQGSEA. This CDR3 has 12 residues. DNA for the CDR3: TGCAGCGTTGAACCCGGCACAGATACGCAGTATTTT. This codes for CSVEPGTDTQYF.

As DNA, the CDR3 is TGTGCCACCTCCTCGCCATGGGGCCCACACGCAGAGCAGTACTTC. As protein: CATSSPWGPHAEQYF. This chain joins TRBV2 and TRBJ2-7; the D gene is possibly TRBD1 (5 bases). V dropped 10 bases and J dropped 7 bases, with 26 bases sitting between them. Germline lookup yields CDR1 SNHLY and CDR2 FYNNEI. This CDR3 is 15 amino acids long.

The chain uses TRBV11-2 and TRBJ1-2; 11 bases match TRBD1. The germline V gene has CDR1 SGHAT and CDR2 FQNNGV. V gave up 5 bases and J gave up 7 bases; unmatched junction bases: 6. CDR3 length: 14 amino acids. This CDR3 reads CASSTDRGRGGYTF. The DNA of the CDR3 is TGTGCCAGCAGCACGGACAGGGGGCGCGGTGGCTACACCTTC.

There are a few counts of this clone. This chain connects TRBV16 to TRBJ1-6; 8 positions match TRBD1. The CDR3 is made up of 18 amino acids. CDR1 is KGHSY, CDR2 FQNENV, per germline. Trimming at V came to 2 bases and at J to 0 bases, leaving 6 bases not matched to a gene. CDR3 DNA: TGTGCCAGCAGCCAAACGGGGGACAGGAGCTCCTATAATTCACCCCTCCACTTT. It yields the protein CASSQTGDRSSYNSPLHF.

This chain joins TRBV19 and TRBJ1-2; tentatively, D is TRBD1 (5 bases). Germline assignment: CDR1 LNHDA and CDR2 SQIVND (reference sequence). This CDR3 has 17 amino acids. V lost 2 bases to trimming and J lost 6 bases, with 22 bases between them. The CDR3 spells CASSISLSPGLSDGYTF. CDR3 nucleotide sequence: TGTGCCAGTAGTATAAGTCTCTCTCCAGGGTTAAGTGATGGCTACACCTTC.

The J gene is TRBJ1-4, the V gene TRBV4-1, with D possibly being TRBD1 (6 bases). The germline gives CDR1 MGHRA, CDR2 YSYEKL. This CDR3 is 16 amino acids long. The germline V and J ends were trimmed by 4 bases and 7 bases, with 19 bases remaining between them. The CDR3 nucleotides are TGCGCCAGCAGCCCCCCCCGTGGGCGAGGGGGTGAAAAACTGTTTTTT. Protein: CASSPPRGRGGEKLFF.

This rearrangement joins TRBV7-2 to TRBJ2-3; a weak D match, TRBD2 (5 bases). Between the trimmed V and J ends, which lost 5 bases and 9 bases, there was a span of 15 bases. There are 13 residues in the CDR3. Germline V CDR1 and CDR2: SGHTA, FQGNSA. CDR3 coding DNA: TGTGCCAGCAGCGATACTCATAGCGACACGCAGTATTTT. Encoded protein: CASSDTHSDTQYF. Using reference TRBV7-2 and TRBJ2-3 for the parts outside the CDR3, the full variable domain is GAGVSQSPSNKVTEKGKDVELRCDPISGHTALYWYRQSLGQGLEFLIYFQGNSAPDKSGLPSDRFSAERTGGSVSTLTIQRTQQEDSAVYLCASSDTHSDTQYFGPGTRLTVL.